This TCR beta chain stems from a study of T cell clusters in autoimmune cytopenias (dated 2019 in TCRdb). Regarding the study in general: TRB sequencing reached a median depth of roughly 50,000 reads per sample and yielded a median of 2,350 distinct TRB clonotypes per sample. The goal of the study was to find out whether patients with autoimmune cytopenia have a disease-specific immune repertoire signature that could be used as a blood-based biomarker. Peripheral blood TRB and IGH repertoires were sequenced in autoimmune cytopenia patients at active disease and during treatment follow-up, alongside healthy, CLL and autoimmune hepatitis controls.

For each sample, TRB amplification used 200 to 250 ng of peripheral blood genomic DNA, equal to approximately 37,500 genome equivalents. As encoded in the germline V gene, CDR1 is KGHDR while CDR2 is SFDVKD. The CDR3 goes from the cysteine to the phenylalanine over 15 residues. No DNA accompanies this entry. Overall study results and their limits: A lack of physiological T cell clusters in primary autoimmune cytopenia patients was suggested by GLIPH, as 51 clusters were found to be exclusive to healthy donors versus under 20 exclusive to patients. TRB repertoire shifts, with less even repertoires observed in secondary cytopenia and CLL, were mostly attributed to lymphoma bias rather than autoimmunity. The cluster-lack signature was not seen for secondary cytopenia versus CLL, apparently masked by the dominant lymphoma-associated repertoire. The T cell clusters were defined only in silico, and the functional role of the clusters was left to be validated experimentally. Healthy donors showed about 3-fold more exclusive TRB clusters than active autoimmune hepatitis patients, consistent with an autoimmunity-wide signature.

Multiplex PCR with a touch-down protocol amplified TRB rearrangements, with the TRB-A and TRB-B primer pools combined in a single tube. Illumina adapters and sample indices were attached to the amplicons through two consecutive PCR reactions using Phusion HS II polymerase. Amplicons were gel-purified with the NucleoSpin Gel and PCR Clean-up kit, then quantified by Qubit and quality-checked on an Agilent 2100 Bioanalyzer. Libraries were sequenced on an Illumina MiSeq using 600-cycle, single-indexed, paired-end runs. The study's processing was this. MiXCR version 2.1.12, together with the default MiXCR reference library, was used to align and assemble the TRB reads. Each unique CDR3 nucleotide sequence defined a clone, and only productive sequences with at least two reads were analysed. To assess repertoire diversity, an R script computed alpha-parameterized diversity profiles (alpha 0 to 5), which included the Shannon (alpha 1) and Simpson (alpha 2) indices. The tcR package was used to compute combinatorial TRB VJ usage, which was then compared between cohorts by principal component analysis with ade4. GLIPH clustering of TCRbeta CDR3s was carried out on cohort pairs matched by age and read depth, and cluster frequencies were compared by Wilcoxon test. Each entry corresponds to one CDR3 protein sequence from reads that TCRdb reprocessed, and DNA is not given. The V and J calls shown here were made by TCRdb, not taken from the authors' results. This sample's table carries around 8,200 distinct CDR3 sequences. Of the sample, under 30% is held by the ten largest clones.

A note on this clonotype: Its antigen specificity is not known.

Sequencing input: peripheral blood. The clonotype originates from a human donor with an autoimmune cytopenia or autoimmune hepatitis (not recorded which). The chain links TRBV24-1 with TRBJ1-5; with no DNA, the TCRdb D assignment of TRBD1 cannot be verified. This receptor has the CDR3 CGTSDSGTASGPQHF.